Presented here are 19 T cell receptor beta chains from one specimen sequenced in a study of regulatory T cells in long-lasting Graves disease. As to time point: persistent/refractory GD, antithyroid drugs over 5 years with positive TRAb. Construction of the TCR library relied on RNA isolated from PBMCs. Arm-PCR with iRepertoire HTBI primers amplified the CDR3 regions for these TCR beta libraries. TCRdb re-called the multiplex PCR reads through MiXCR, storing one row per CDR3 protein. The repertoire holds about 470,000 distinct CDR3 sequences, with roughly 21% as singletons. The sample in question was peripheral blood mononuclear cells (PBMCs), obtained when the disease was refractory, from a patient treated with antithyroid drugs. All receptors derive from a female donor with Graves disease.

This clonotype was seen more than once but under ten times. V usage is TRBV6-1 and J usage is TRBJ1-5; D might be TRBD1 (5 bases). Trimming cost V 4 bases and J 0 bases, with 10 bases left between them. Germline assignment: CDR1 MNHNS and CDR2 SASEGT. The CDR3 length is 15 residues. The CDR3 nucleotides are TGTGCCAGCAGTGTAGACAGCTATAGCAATCAGCCCCAGCATTTT. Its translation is CASSVDSYSNQPQHF.

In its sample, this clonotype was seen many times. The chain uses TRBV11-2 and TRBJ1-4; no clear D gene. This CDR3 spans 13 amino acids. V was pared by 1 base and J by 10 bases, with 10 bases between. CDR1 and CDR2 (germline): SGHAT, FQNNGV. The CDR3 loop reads CASSLGPSGKLFF. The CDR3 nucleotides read TGTGCCAGCAGCTTAGGGCCCTCGGGAAAACTGTTTTTT. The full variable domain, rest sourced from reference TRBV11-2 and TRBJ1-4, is EAGVAQSPRYKIIEKRQSVAFWCNPISGHATLYWYQQILGQGPKLLIQFQNNGVVDDSQLPKDRFSAERLKGVDSTLKIQPAKLEDSAVYLCASSLGPSGKLFFGSGTQLSVL.

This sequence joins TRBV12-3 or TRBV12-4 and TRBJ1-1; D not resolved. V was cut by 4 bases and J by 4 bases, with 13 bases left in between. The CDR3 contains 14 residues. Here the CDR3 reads CASSSRSVSTEAFF. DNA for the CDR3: TGTGCCAGCAGTTCCCGCTCGGTAAGCACTGAAGCTTTCTTT.

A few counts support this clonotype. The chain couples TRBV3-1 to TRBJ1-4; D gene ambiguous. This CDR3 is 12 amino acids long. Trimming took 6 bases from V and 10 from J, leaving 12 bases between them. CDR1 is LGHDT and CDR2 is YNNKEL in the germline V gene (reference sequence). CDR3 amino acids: CASSLQYGKLFF. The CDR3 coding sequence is TGTGCCAGCAGTCTTCAGTATGGAAAACTGTTTTTT.

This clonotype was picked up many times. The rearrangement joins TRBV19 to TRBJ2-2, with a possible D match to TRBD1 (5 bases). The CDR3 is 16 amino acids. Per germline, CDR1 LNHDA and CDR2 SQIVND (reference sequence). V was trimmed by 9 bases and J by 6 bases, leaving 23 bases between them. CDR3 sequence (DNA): TGTGCCAGCCGGACCGCAGCTGAATGGGGCGCCGGGGAGCTGTTTTTT. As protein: CASRTAAEWGAGELFF.

The DNA of the CDR3 is TGCGCCAGCAGCTTGGACGGTCCCTACGAGCAGTACTTC. Translation gives CASSLDGPYEQYF. The chain couples TRBV5-1 to TRBJ2-7; no definite D call. The germline V gene encodes CDR1 SGHRS and CDR2 YFSETQ. Trimming took 0 bases from V and 2 from J, leaving 6 bases between them. The CDR3 runs 13 residues. Variable domain in full (rest from reference TRBV5-1 and TRBJ2-7): KAGVTQTPRYLIKTRGQQVTLSCSPISGHRSVSWYQQTPGQGLQFLFEYFSETQRNKGNFPGRFSGRQFSNSRSEMNVSTLELGDSALYLCASSLDGPYEQYFGPGTRLTVT.

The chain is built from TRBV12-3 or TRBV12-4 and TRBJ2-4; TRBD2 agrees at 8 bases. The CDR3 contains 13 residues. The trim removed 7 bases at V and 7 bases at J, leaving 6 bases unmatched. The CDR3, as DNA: TGTGCCAGCACCCTAGCGGGTATGAACATTCAGTACTTC. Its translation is CASTLAGMNIQYF.

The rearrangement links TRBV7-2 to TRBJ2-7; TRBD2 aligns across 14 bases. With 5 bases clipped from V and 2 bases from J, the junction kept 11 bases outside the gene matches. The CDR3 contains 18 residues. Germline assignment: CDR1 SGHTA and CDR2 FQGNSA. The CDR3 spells CASSRRIGTSGGPYEQYF. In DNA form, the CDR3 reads TGTGCCAGCAGCCGGAGAATCGGGACTAGCGGGGGACCCTACGAGCAGTACTTC.

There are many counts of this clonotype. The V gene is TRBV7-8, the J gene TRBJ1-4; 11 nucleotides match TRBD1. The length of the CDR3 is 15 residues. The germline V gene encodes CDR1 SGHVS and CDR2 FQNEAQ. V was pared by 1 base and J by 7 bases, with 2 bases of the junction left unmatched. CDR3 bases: TGTGCCAGCAGCTTAGGGACAGGGGGCTTTGAAAAACTGTTTTTT. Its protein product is CASSLGTGGFEKLFF.

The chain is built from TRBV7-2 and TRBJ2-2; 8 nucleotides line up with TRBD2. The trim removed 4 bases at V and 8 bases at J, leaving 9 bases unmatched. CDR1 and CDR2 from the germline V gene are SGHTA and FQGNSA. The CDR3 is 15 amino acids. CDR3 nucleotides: TGTGCCAGCAGCTCTCCGGGACTAGGAATTGGGGAGCTGTTTTTT. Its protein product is CASSSPGLGIGELFF.

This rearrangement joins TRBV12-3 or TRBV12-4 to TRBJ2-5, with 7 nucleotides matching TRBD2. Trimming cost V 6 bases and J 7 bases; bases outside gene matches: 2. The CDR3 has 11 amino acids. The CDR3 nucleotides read TGTGCCAGCAGCCGCGGGGGGACCCAGTACTTC. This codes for CASSRGGTQYF.

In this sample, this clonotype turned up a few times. CDR3 sequence reads: CASSVDASEAFF. CDR3 nucleotide sequence: TGTGCCAGCAGCGTGGACGCCTCCGAAGCTTTCTTT. V and J are TRBV9 and TRBJ1-1; the D is unclear. From germline, CDR1 is SGDLS and CDR2 YYNGEE. V was cut by 2 bases and J by 8 bases, with 10 bases left in between. CDR3 length equals 12 residues. The full variable domain, completed using reference TRBV9 and TRBJ1-1, is DSGVTQTPKHLITATGQRVTLRCSPRSGDLSVYWYQQSLDQGLQFLIQYYNGEERAKGNILERFSAQQFPDLHSELNLSSLELGDSALYFCASSVDASEAFFGQGTRLTVV.

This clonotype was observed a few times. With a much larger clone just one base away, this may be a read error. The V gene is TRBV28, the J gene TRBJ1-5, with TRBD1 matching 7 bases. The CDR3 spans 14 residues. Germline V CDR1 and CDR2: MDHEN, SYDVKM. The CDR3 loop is CASIPTTGDQPRHF. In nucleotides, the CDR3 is TGTGCCAGCATCCCAACCACAGGGGATCAGCCCCGGCATTTT.

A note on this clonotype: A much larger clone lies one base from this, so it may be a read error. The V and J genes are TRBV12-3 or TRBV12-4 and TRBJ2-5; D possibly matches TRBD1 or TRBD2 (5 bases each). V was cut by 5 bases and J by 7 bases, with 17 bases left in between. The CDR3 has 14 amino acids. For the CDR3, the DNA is TGTGCCAGCAGTCCTCGGTGGGGGACGGGGACCCAGTACTTC. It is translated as CASSPRWGTGTQYF.

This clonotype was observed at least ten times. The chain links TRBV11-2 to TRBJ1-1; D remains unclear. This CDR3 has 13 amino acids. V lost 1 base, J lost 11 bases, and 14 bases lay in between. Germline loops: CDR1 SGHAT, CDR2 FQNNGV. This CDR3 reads CASSLGTLPGAFF. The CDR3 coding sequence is TGTGCCAGCAGCTTAGGGACCTTACCTGGGGCTTTCTTT.

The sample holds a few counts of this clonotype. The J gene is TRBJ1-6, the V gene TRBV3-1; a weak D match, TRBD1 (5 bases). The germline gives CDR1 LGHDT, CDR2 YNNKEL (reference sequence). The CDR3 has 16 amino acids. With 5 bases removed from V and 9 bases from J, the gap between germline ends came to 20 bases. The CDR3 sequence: CASSLGRVSVVSPLHF. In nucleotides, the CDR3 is TGTGCCAGCAGCTTAGGCAGGGTTTCGGTGGTTTCACCCCTCCACTTT. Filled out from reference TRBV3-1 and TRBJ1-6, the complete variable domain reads DTAVSQTPKYLVTQMGNDKSIKCEQNLGHDTMYWYKQDSKKFLKIMFSYNNKELIINETVPNRFSPKSPDKAHLNLHINSLELGDSAVYFCASSLGRVSVVSPLHFGNGTRLTVT.

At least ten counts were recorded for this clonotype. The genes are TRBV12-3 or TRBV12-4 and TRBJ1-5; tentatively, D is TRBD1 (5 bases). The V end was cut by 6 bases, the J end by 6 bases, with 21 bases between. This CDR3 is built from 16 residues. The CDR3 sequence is CASSPLGGGPFQPQHF. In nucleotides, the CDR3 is TGTGCCAGCAGCCCACTTGGGGGAGGACCTTTTCAGCCCCAGCATTTT.

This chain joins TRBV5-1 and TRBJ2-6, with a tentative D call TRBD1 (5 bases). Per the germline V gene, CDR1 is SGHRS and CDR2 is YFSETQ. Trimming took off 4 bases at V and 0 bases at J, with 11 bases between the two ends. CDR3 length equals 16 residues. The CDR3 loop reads CASSPLQDSGANVLTF. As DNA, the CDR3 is TGCGCCAGCAGCCCCCTACAGGACTCTGGGGCCAACGTCCTGACTTTC.

The CDR3 DNA follows: TGCGCCAGCAGGGGAACAGGGGGCACCACGAACACTGAAGCTTTCTTT. Protein sequence: CASRGTGGTTNTEAFF. The gene calls are TRBV5-1 and TRBJ1-1; TRBD1 aligns across 9 bases. Germline assignment: CDR1 SGHRS and CDR2 YFSETQ. This CDR3 has 16 amino acids. V trimming: 5 bases; J trimming: 1 base; junction bases outside the gene matches: 9.